The rows below give T cell receptor beta chains drawn from one sample of a study of blood T cell repertoires in COVID-19. Method: immunoSEQ multiplex PCR; TCRdb's copy keeps in-frame clones and lacks some. The sample contains 54,000 or so clones, 80% to 85% of which appear only once. Sequencing was carried out using peripheral blood. These receptors came from an older woman with acute or convalescent COVID-19. Both conserved end residues are part of each CDR3. The order of the fields is V gene, J gene, D gene, clone size, CDR3 protein, CDR3 DNA. A D gene is named only where the DNA matches it firmly. Expanded clones are given a class, and other clones once, few, many or no size at all.

TRBV19,TRBJ2-3,TRBD2,.,CATTLAGSTDTQYF,TGTGCAACCACCCTAGCGGGGAGCACAGATACGCAGTATTTT
TRBV12-3/TRBV12-4,TRBJ1-1,.,.,CASSLGGPEAFF,TGTGCCAGCAGTTTGGGGGGACCTGAAGCTTTCTTT
TRBV10-3,TRBJ2-7,TRBD2,.,CATTTGRGVELEQYF,TGTGCCACTACCACAGGTCGGGGGGTTGAACTGGAGCAGTACTTC
TRBV9,TRBJ1-2,.,.,CASSRAGDYGYTF,TGTGCCAGCAGCCGGGCGGGGGACTATGGCTACACCTTC
TRBV20-1,TRBJ2-7,.,few,CSVLAFYEQYF,TGCAGTGTCCTAGCTTTCTACGAGCAGTACTTC
TRBV30,TRBJ2-7,TRBD2,.,CAWRPAGGVFEQYF,TGTGCCTGGAGACCAGCGGGAGGGGTGTTTGAACAGTACTTC
TRBV28,TRBJ2-3,TRBD2,.,CASSRAGGPAYF,TGTGCCAGCAGCCGAGCGGGGGGGCCGGCTTATTTT
TRBV6-5,TRBJ1-1,TRBD1,.,CASSRGQGMNTEAFF,TGTGCCAGCAGTCGCGGACAGGGTATGAACACTGAAGCTTTCTTT
TRBV2,TRBJ1-1,TRBD1,few,CASSDGTVVEAFF,TGTGCCAGCAGTGATGGGACAGTAGTAGAAGCTTTCTTT
TRBV24-1,TRBJ1-5,TRBD1,.,CATSETGTGRVFSNQPQHF,TGTGCCACCAGTGAGACCGGGACAGGGAGGGTTTTTAGCAATCAGCCCCAGCATTTT
TRBV6-5,TRBJ1-2,TRBD1,.,CASSLDRDLYGYTF,TGTGCCAGCAGTTTAGACAGGGACCTCTATGGCTACACCTTC
TRBV6-5,TRBJ2-1,.,.,CASKGGGAAYNEQFF,TGTGCCAGCAAGGGAGGCGGAGCCGCCTACAATGAGCAGTTCTTC
TRBV10-1,TRBJ2-1,TRBD2,.,CASSESGSGGYNEQFF,TGCGCCAGCAGTGAGTCGGGCAGCGGGGGGTACAATGAGCAGTTCTTC
TRBV3-1/TRBV3-2,TRBJ1-2,TRBD1,.,CASSQEIQGGGTF,TGTGCCAGCAGCCAAGAGATCCAGGGGGGCGGCACCTTC
TRBV3-1/TRBV3-2,TRBJ2-2,TRBD1,once,CASSQEPSRPPGGSYNTGELFF,TGTGCCAGCAGCCAAGAGCCCTCGCGCCCCCCAGGGGGCTCCTATAACACCGGGGAGCTGTTTTTT
TRBV2,TRBJ1-5,.,few,CASSGGGGNQPQHF,TGTGCCAGCAGTGGGGGAGGGGGGAATCAGCCCCAGCATTTT
TRBV7-9,TRBJ1-1,.,few,CASSRWDTVNTEAFF,TGTGCCAGCAGCCGATGGGACACAGTGAACACTGAAGCTTTCTTT
TRBV7-3,TRBJ2-7,TRBD2,few,CASSPRGLGAGGFYEQYF,TGTGCCAGCAGCCCCAGGGGGTTGGGAGCGGGAGGTTTCTACGAGCAGTACTTC
TRBV2,TRBJ1-5,TRBD1,.,CASRNQGANQPQHF,TGTGCCAGCAGAAACCAGGGGGCTAATCAGCCCCAGCATTTT
TRBV7-2,TRBJ1-5,TRBD1,.,CASSTGASNQPQHF,TGTGCCAGCAGCACAGGGGCTAGCAATCAGCCCCAGCATTTT
TRBV28,TRBJ1-2,TRBD1,.,CASSWDRYGYTF,TGTGCCAGCAGCTGGGACAGGTATGGCTACACCTTC
TRBV5-4,TRBJ1-6,.,.,CASSLDWDTNSPLHF,TGTGCCAGCAGCTTGGATTGGGACACAAATTCACCCCTCCACTTT
TRBV10-3,TRBJ1-1,TRBD1,.,CAISSITGVSEAFF,TGTGCCATCAGCAGCATTACAGGGGTTTCGGAAGCTTTCTTT
TRBV20-1,TRBJ1-6,TRBD1,.,CSASGTGYSPLHF,TGCAGTGCTAGTGGGACAGGGTATTCACCCCTCCACTTT
TRBV18,TRBJ1-1,.,.,CASSPLMNTEAFF,TGTGCCAGCTCACCACTCATGAACACTGAAGCTTTCTTT
TRBV7-2,TRBJ2-7,.,few,CASSWIRDGGFYEQYF,TGTGCCAGCAGCTGGATAAGGGACGGGGGATTCTACGAGCAGTACTTC
TRBV25-1,TRBJ2-3,TRBD1,once,CASSENQGGLLTDTQYF,TGTGCCAGCAGTGAAAATCAAGGGGGCCTTCTCACAGATACGCAGTATTTT
TRBV2,TRBJ1-5,.,.,CASTLRNSNQPQHF,TGTGCCAGCACTCTGCGGAATAGCAATCAGCCCCAGCATTTT
TRBV6-5,TRBJ1-5,.,few,CAMVAGSNQPQHF,TGCGCCATGGTGGCCGGGAGCAATCAGCCCCAGCATTTT